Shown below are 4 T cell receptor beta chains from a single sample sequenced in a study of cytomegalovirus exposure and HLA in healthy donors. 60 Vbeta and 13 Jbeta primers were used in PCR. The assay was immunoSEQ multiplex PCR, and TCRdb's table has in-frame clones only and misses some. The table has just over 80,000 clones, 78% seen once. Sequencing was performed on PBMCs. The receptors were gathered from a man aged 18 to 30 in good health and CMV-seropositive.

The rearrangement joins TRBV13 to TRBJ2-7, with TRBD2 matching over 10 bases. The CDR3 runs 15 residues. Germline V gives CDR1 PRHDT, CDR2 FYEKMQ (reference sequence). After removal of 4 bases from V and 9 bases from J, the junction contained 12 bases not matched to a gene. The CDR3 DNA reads TGTGCCAGCAGCTCCCCTACGCTAGCGGGAGAAGGGCAGTACTTC. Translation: CASSSPTLAGEGQYF.

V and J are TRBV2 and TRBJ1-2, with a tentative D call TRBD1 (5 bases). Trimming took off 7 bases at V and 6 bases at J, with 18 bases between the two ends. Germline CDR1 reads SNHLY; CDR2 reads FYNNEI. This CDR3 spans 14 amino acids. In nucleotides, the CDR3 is TGTGCCAGCACCGAAGGGGCGGACCCACATGGCTACACCTTC. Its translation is CASTEGADPHGYTF. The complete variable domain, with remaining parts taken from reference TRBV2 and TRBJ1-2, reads EPEVTQTPSHQVTQMGQEVILRCVPISNHLYFYWYRQILGQKVEFLVSFYNNEISEKSEIFDDQFSVERPDGSNFTLKIRSTKLEDSAMYFCASTEGADPHGYTFGSGTRLTVV.

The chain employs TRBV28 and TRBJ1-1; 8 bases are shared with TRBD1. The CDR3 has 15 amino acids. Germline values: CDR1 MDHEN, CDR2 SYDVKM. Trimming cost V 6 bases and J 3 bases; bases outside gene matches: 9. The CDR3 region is CASSSGGAEDTEAFF. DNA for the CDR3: TGTGCCAGCAGCTCAGGGGGCGCAGAGGACACTGAAGCTTTCTTT.

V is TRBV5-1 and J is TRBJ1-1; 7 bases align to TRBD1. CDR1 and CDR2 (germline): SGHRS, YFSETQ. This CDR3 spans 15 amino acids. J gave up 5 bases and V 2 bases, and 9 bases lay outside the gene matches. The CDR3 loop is CASSLPPTGPTEAFF. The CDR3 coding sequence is TGCGCCAGCAGCTTACCTCCGACAGGGCCTACTGAAGCTTTCTTT.